The 29 T cell receptor beta chains below come from one sample, sequenced in a study of blood T cell repertoires in COVID-19. The data were produced by immunoSEQ multiplex PCR, yet TCRdb's version contains in-frame clones alone and is incomplete. Of some 200,000 clones in the sample, 70% to 85% are singletons; the top ten hold around 15%. The sample was PBMCs or T cells enriched from blood (not recorded which). The receptors come from a woman in her forties or fifties who had recovered from COVID-19.

The chain employs TRBV28 and TRBJ1-2; tentatively, D is TRBD1 (5 bases). Trimming stripped 3 bases from V and 4 bases from J, with 21 bases between. This CDR3 is 17 amino acids long. Germline CDR1 and CDR2: MDHEN and SYDVKM. CDR3 nucleotide sequence: TGTGCCAGCAGTTTTCCGGGGGAGGGTGGGAGATTCTATGGCTACACCTTC. Its protein product is CASSFPGEGGRFYGYTF.

The rearrangement uses TRBV5-1 and TRBJ1-1, with D tentatively TRBD1 (5 bases). V lost 1 base to trimming and J lost 2 bases, with 9 bases between them. The CDR3 loop spans 14 amino acids. Germline V gene lookup returns CDR1 SGHRS and CDR2 YFSETQ. CDR3 in DNA: TGCGCCAGCAGCTTGTCGGGGGTAAACACTGAAGCTTTCTTT. Its translation: CASSLSGVNTEAFF.

The chain combines TRBV24-1 with TRBJ2-5, with TRBD2 matching 15 bases. Germline V gives CDR1 KGHDR, CDR2 SFDVKD. The CDR3 consists of 16 residues. V was clipped by 4 bases and J by 4 bases; unmatched bases: 3. The CDR3 DNA follows: TGTGCCACCAGTGACCCGGGACTAGCGGGAGGAGAGACCCAGTACTTC. Translating it yields CATSDPGLAGGETQYF.

The rearrangement uses TRBV7-2 and TRBJ2-7; D ambiguous. CDR3 length equals 13 residues. With 6 bases removed from V and 3 bases from J, the gap between germline ends came to 12 bases. Per germline, CDR1 SGHTA and CDR2 FQGNSA. The CDR3 loop reads CASRQSNGYEQYF. DNA for the CDR3: TGTGCCAGCAGACAGTCTAACGGCTACGAGCAGTACTTC. The complete variable domain, with remaining parts taken from reference TRBV7-2 and TRBJ2-7, reads GAGVSQSPSNKVTEKGKDVELRCDPISGHTALYWYRQSLGQGLEFLIYFQGNSAPDKSGLPSDRFSAERTGGSVSTLTIQRTQQEDSAVYLCASRQSNGYEQYFGPGTRLTVT.

The chain has TRBV15 and TRBJ1-3, with D tentatively TRBD1 (5 bases). The V gene's germline CDR1 is LNHNV and CDR2 YYDKDF (reference sequence). V lost 5 bases, J lost 5 bases, and 13 bases lay in between. This CDR3 comprises 14 residues. CDR3 residues: CATSAQVSRNTIYF. The CDR3 coding sequence is TGTGCCACCAGCGCACAGGTATCGCGAAACACCATATATTTT.

The chain joins TRBV7-3 to TRBJ2-1, with D hard to call. CDR3 length equals 13 residues. The V gene lost 5 bases and the J gene lost 4 bases, with 9 bases spanning the gap. Germline CDR1 and CDR2: SGHTA and FQGTGA. DNA for the CDR3: TGTGCCAGCAGCCTAAGGCCATACAATGAGCAGTTCTTC. It yields the protein CASSLRPYNEQFF.

The chain recombines TRBV3-1 (or the pseudogene TRBV3-2) with TRBJ1-1, with no clear D. V dropped 5 bases and J dropped 2 bases, with 12 bases sitting between them. In germline, CDR1 is LGHDT, CDR2 YNNKEL (reference sequence). The CDR3 totals 14 residues. The CDR3 sequence: CASSSNLANTEAFF. The CDR3 bases are TGTGCCAGCAGCTCAAACCTGGCCAACACTGAAGCTTTCTTT.

This clone came up many times. This chain connects TRBV19 to TRBJ1-1; TRBD1 is a possible D gene (6 bases). This CDR3 has 16 amino acids. CDR1 and CDR2 from the germline V gene are LNHDA and SQIVND (reference sequence). V gave up 7 bases and J gave up 3 bases, with 21 bases separating them. CDR3 region: CASNEGRGRAYTEAFF. The CDR3 DNA reads TGTGCCAGTAATGAAGGCAGGGGCCGTGCGTACACTGAAGCTTTCTTT.

This chain uses TRBV6-5 with TRBJ1-1, with no clear D. The CDR3 length is 14 residues. CDR1 is MNHEY, CDR2 SVGAGI, per germline. Trimming left V 2 bases short and J 1 base short, with 8 bases between. The CDR3 DNA reads TGTGCCAGCAGTTACGACAAAAGGAACACTGAAGCTTTCTTT. This gives the protein CASSYDKRNTEAFF.

The CDR3 loop reads CASSFRQANNSPLHF. In DNA, the CDR3 is TGTGCCAGCAGCTTCCGTCAGGCAAATAATTCACCCCTCCACTTT. The chain uses TRBV5-5 and TRBJ1-6; D not certain. The CDR3 loop spans 15 amino acids. The ends were cut back, 2 bases at V and 5 bases at J, with 11 bases in the middle. Per germline, CDR1 SGHKS and CDR2 YYEKEE (reference sequence).

J is TRBJ1-1 and V is TRBV27, with a weak D call TRBD1 (5 bases). The CDR3 is 13 residues long. Trimming removed 3 bases at V and 6 bases at J, with 11 bases between. Per germline, CDR1 MNHEY and CDR2 SMNVEV (reference sequence). The CDR3 loop is CASSLGGTPEAFF. In nucleotides, the CDR3 is TGTGCCAGCAGTTTGGGGGGTACCCCTGAAGCTTTCTTT.

This chain uses TRBV7-2 with TRBJ2-5, with D unclear. Germline assignment: CDR1 SGHTA and CDR2 FQGNSA. V was clipped by 1 base and J by 5 bases, with 11 bases between them. This CDR3 spans 14 amino acids. In DNA form, the CDR3 reads TGTGCCAGCAGCTTAGTGGCTAGTCGTGAGACCCAGTACTTC. Encoded protein: CASSLVASRETQYF.

V and J are TRBV7-8 and TRBJ2-7, with a possible D match to TRBD1 (6 bases). Trimming shortened V by 5 bases and J by 2 bases, and 13 bases separated the two germline ends. Germline CDR1 and CDR2: SGHVS and FQNEAQ. The CDR3 covers 14 residues. This chain's CDR3 is CASSPVAGAYEQYF. CDR3 nucleotide sequence: TGTGCCAGCAGCCCCGTGGCAGGGGCCTACGAGCAGTACTTC.

V and J are TRBV6-5 and TRBJ1-1, with unresolved D. Trimming removed 0 bases at V and 2 bases at J, with 7 bases between. The CDR3 consists of 14 residues. Germline V gene sequence: CDR1 MNHEY, CDR2 SVGAGI. The CDR3 sequence: CASSYSNGNTEAFF. The CDR3 DNA reads as TGTGCCAGCAGTTACTCGAACGGTAACACTGAAGCTTTCTTT.

The V call is TRBV10-3, the J call TRBJ2-7; 11 bases map to TRBD2. Per germline, CDR1 ENHRY and CDR2 SYGVKD. The CDR3 is made up of 14 amino acids. V lost 4 bases and J lost 6; bases outside the gene matches: 5. CDR3 nucleotides: TGTGCCATCAGTGCACTAGCGGGAGCGGGCGAGCAGTACTTC. Residues: CAISALAGAGEQYF.

This clone has more than one count but fewer than ten. This chain links TRBV29-1 with TRBJ2-3; a possible D gene is TRBD2 (6 bases). The germline CDR1 and CDR2 sequences are SQVTM and ANQGSEA. The CDR3 has 13 amino acids. V lost 5 bases, J lost 0 bases, and 9 bases lay in between. The CDR3 nucleotides are TGCAGCGTTTCGGGGGATAGCACAGATACGCAGTATTTT. Its protein is CSVSGDSTDTQYF.

This chain links TRBV19 with TRBJ2-1; D is possibly TRBD2 (6 bases). From germline, CDR1 is LNHDA and CDR2 SQIVND (reference sequence). V dropped 10 bases and J dropped 3 bases, with 22 bases sitting between them. The CDR3 has 16 amino acids. CDR3 region: CATASTAGFFYNEQFF. In nucleotides, the CDR3 is TGTGCCACCGCTTCAACTGCGGGATTTTTCTACAATGAGCAGTTCTTC.

The rearrangement uses TRBV5-4 and TRBJ1-2, with 10 bases that match TRBD1. CDR3 length: 14 amino acids. Germline CDR1 and CDR2: SGHNT and YYREEE (reference sequence). V gave up 4 bases and J gave up 1 base; unmatched junction bases: 1. The CDR3 loop is CASSRDRGNYGYTF. Written as DNA, the CDR3 is TGTGCCAGCAGCCGGGACAGGGGTAACTATGGCTACACCTTC.

The J gene is TRBJ2-5, the V gene TRBV7-6; TRBD1 agrees at 9 bases. With 6 bases clipped from V and 7 bases from J, the junction kept 12 bases outside the gene matches. The CDR3 runs to 15 residues. CDR1 is SGHVS, CDR2 FNYEAQ, per germline. CDR3 DNA: TGTGCCAGCAGTCTCGGACAGGGGCTAGATGGGACCCAGTACTTC. Residues: CASSLGQGLDGTQYF.

This clone was observed a single time. The V and J genes are TRBV2 and TRBJ2-7; D is ambiguous. The germline V gene has CDR1 SNHLY and CDR2 FYNNEI. The CDR3 runs to 12 residues. Trimming cost V 5 bases and J 7 bases, with 12 bases left between them. CDR3 protein: CASSYVSREQYF. CDR3 in DNA: TGTGCCAGCAGTTATGTGTCGAGGGAGCAGTACTTC.

The CDR3 DNA reads as TGTGCCAGCAGCCCCGGTCAAAGCAGCACAGATACGCAGTATTTT. This codes for CASSPGQSSTDTQYF. The chain couples TRBV7-8 to TRBJ2-3, with D unresolved. Trimming stripped 5 bases from V and 0 bases from J, with 12 bases between. This CDR3 spans 15 amino acids. CDR1 and CDR2 (germline): SGHVS, FQNEAQ.

V gene TRBV4-1 combines with J gene TRBJ2-3, with TRBD2 matching 8 bases. V lost 7 bases, J lost 5 bases, and 20 bases stayed unmatched. The CDR3 spans 18 residues. Germline assignment: CDR1 MGHRA and CDR2 YSYEKL. DNA of the CDR3: TGCGCCAGCACCTCTCTAAAACGGACGGGAGGGCCGGGAGATACGCAGTATTTT. Protein sequence: CASTSLKRTGGPGDTQYF.

The rearrangement links TRBV6-5 to TRBJ1-6; TRBD1 matches 7 bases. CDR3 size: 16 residues. From germline, CDR1 is MNHEY and CDR2 SVGAGI. V dropped 1 base and J dropped 14; count of bases not matched to a gene: 14. Here the CDR3 DNA reads TGTGCCAGCAGTTACTTTTCTTCCGGGACAGAGGGTTCCCTCCACTTT. Translated, it gives CASSYFSSGTEGSLHF.

J is TRBJ1-1 and V is TRBV10-3; D is ambiguous. Trimming left V 3 bases short and J 1 base short, with 6 bases between. The CDR3 sequence is 13 residues long. Per germline, CDR1 ENHRY and CDR2 SYGVKD. The CDR3 DNA reads as TGTGCCATCAGTGAAACAGCGAACACTGAAGCTTTCTTT. It specifies CAISETANTEAFF.

V is TRBV5-1 and J is TRBJ2-7; 15 bases agree with TRBD2. CDR3 length equals 19 residues. Germline CDR1 reads SGHRS; CDR2 reads YFSETQ. V lost 0 bases and J lost 2; bases outside the gene matches: 9. The CDR3 here is CASSLVGTSGRPIAYEQYF. In nucleotides, the CDR3 is TGCGCCAGCAGCTTGGTGGGGACTAGCGGGAGGCCTATAGCCTACGAGCAGTACTTC.

This chain uses TRBV5-1 with TRBJ2-3; 9 bases map to TRBD1. The CDR3 sequence is 15 residues long. J was trimmed by 3 bases and V by 0 bases; bases with no gene match: 2. In germline, CDR1 is SGHRS, CDR2 YFSETQ. The CDR3 coding sequence is TGCGCCAGCAGCTTGGGACAGGGGGAGACAGATACGCAGTATTTT. Translation gives CASSLGQGETDTQYF.

The gene calls are TRBV6-5 and TRBJ1-2; tentative D call: TRBD1 (5 bases). This CDR3 has 13 amino acids. V lost 6 bases and J lost 7, with 15 bases in between. Germline loops: CDR1 MNHEY, CDR2 SVGAGI. CDR3 sequence: CASSRGGTGGYTF. DNA for the CDR3: TGTGCCAGCAGCCGCGGGGGGACGGGTGGCTACACCTTC.

The chain joins TRBV11-2 to TRBJ1-4, with D perhaps matching TRBD1 (6 bases). Germline V gene lookup returns CDR1 SGHAT and CDR2 FQNNGV. Between the trimmed V and J ends, which lost 4 bases and 0 bases, there was a span of 18 bases. The CDR3 has 18 amino acids. CDR3 bases: TGTGCCAGCAGCTCCCCGAAAGTCAGGGGCGCAACTAATGAAAAACTGTTTTTT. Protein product: CASSSPKVRGATNEKLFF.

V usage is TRBV28 and J usage is TRBJ2-2; 10 bases align to TRBD2. This CDR3 comprises 18 residues. Germline lookup yields CDR1 MDHEN and CDR2 SYDVKM. Losses at the gene ends were 4 bases for V and 4 bases for J; bases not matched to a gene: 12. CDR3 coding DNA: TGTGCCAGCAGTTCGGCTAGCGGGAGCCTGAGGGGCACCGGGGAGCTGTTTTTT. Translation: CASSSASGSLRGTGELFF.